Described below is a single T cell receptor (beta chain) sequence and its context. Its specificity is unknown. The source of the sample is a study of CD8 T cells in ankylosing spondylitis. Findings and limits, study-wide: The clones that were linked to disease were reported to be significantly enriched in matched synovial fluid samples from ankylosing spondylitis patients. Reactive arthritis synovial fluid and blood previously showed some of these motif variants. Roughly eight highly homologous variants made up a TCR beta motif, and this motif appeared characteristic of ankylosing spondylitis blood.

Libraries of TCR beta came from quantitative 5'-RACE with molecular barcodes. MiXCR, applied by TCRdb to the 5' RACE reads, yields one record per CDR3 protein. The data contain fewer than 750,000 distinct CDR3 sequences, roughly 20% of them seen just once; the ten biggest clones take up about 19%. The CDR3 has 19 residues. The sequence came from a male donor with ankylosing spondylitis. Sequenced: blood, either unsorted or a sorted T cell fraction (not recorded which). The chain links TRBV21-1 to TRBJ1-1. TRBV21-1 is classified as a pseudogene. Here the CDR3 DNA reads TGTGCCAGCAGCAAAGTGGGTAGGGGAGAGTCCGCCTTGAACACTGAAGCTTTCTTT. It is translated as CASSKVGRGESALNTEAFF.